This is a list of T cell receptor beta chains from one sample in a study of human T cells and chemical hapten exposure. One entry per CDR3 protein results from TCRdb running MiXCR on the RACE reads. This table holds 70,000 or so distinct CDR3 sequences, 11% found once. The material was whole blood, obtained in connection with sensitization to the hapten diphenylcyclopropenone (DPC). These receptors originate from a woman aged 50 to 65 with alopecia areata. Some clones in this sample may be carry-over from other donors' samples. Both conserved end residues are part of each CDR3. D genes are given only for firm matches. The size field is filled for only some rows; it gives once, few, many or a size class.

CDR3 protein: CSARGVAGKVDEQFF; D gene: .; V gene: TRBV20-1; clone size: many
CDR3 protein: CASSPLGTSGGSDEQFF; D gene: TRBD2; V gene: TRBV18; clone size: many
CDR3 protein: CASSLGGQPETPQYF; D gene: TRBD1; V gene: TRBV12-3/TRBV12-4; clone size: many
CDR3 protein: CASSSGTGTFNEQYF; D gene: TRBD1; V gene: TRBV23-1; clone size: .
CDR3 protein: CASSPPSQGRISTEAFF; D gene: .; V gene: TRBV18; clone size: many
CDR3 protein: CASSLPGRDYEQYF; D gene: .; V gene: TRBV5-1; clone size: once
CDR3 protein: CSATKYEQYF; D gene: .; V gene: TRBV20-1; clone size: once
CDR3 protein: CASSYNPVSKLDF; D gene: .; V gene: TRBV6-5; clone size: many
CDR3 protein: CASSWGQSNSPLHF; D gene: TRBD1; V gene: TRBV6-2/TRBV6-3; clone size: many
CDR3 protein: CASSLRPVRHARSYGYTF; D gene: .; V gene: TRBV27; clone size: many
CDR3 protein: CSGVVGYEQYF; D gene: .; V gene: TRBV29-1; clone size: .
CDR3 protein: CASRTGPNYGYTF; D gene: TRBD1; V gene: TRBV6-1; clone size: many
CDR3 protein: CASRLDSNQPQHF; D gene: .; V gene: TRBV6-6; clone size: few
CDR3 protein: CASSLSGSIETQYF; D gene: .; V gene: TRBV11-2; clone size: many
CDR3 protein: CASSLYGLEQYF; D gene: .; V gene: TRBV28; clone size: many
CDR3 protein: CASSLTFRGGGNQPQHF; D gene: .; V gene: TRBV6-2/TRBV6-3; clone size: few
CDR3 protein: CASRLAGDEAGTDTQYF; D gene: TRBD2; V gene: TRBV7-9; clone size: few
CDR3 protein: CSASVQGPYEQYF; D gene: .; V gene: TRBV20-1; clone size: .
CDR3 protein: CASSHSVMVQETQYF; D gene: .; V gene: TRBV7-2; clone size: many
CDR3 protein: CASSLAGDIRGTEAFF; D gene: .; V gene: TRBV11-1; clone size: many
CDR3 protein: CASSPQGADYGYTF; D gene: .; V gene: TRBV4-1; clone size: .
CDR3 protein: CASRPRWGSNQPQHF; D gene: .; V gene: TRBV5-1; clone size: many
CDR3 protein: CASSRDSGGNEQFF; D gene: .; V gene: TRBV11-2; clone size: few
CDR3 protein: CASSEEAGSYNEQFF; D gene: .; V gene: TRBV2; clone size: .
CDR3 protein: CASSDFAGQPQHF; D gene: .; V gene: TRBV6-4; clone size: many
CDR3 protein: CASFPGGARGYTF; D gene: .; V gene: TRBV6-5; clone size: .
CDR3 protein: CASSVRESYEQYF; D gene: .; V gene: TRBV6-5; clone size: .
CDR3 protein: CASTHSKVGVPEAFF; D gene: .; V gene: TRBV6-2/TRBV6-3; clone size: few
CDR3 protein: CASSKEGTGANVLTF; D gene: .; V gene: TRBV7-2; clone size: few
CDR3 protein: CSAPRQVGGELFF; D gene: .; V gene: TRBV20-1; clone size: many
CDR3 protein: CASRRQTNSPLHF; D gene: .; V gene: TRBV28; clone size: once
CDR3 protein: CASSSQEGQGPRDF; D gene: TRBD1; V gene: TRBV7-2; clone size: few
CDR3 protein: CSAQFGGRMNTEAFF; D gene: .; V gene: TRBV20-1; clone size: many
CDR3 protein: CASSAGTAMNTEAFF; D gene: .; V gene: TRBV6-5; clone size: many
CDR3 protein: CASSLAIGNEAFF; D gene: .; V gene: TRBV5-1; clone size: many
CDR3 protein: CASRNAGGTNQPQHF; D gene: .; V gene: TRBV27; clone size: many
CDR3 protein: CASSPLRVSSYEQYF; D gene: .; V gene: TRBV12-3/TRBV12-4; clone size: few
CDR3 protein: CASSSGPSYEQYF; D gene: .; V gene: TRBV5-1; clone size: few
CDR3 protein: CASSEGPIYEQYF; D gene: .; V gene: TRBV7-2; clone size: many
CDR3 protein: CASCPSTGDNEKLFF; D gene: TRBD1; V gene: TRBV2; clone size: .
CDR3 protein: CASRNSVYSNQPQHF; D gene: .; V gene: TRBV12-3/TRBV12-4; clone size: many
CDR3 protein: CASHDRGNSPLHF; D gene: TRBD1; V gene: TRBV19; clone size: .
CDR3 protein: CASSWGLAQETQYF; D gene: TRBD2; V gene: TRBV9; clone size: many
CDR3 protein: CSGGMRRNTEAFF; D gene: .; V gene: TRBV29-1; clone size: many
CDR3 protein: CASSSLTGSNQPQHF; D gene: TRBD1; V gene: TRBV28; clone size: .
CDR3 protein: CASRFGSSYEQYF; D gene: .; V gene: TRBV6-5; clone size: .